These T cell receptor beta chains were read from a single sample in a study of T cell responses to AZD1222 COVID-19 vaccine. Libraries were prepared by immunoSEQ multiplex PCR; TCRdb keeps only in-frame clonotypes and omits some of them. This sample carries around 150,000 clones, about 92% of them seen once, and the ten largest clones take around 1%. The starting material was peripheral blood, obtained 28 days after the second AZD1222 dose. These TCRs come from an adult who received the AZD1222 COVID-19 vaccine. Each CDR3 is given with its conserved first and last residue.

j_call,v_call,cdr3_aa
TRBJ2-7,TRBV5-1,CASSLGRGEQYF
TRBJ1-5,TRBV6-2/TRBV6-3,CASSYRSNQPQHF
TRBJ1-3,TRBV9,CASSPWDSSSGNTIYF
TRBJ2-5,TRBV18,CASSPQGQEVYF
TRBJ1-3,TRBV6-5,CASTTANSGNTIYF
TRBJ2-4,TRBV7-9,CASSLEGRVAKNIQYF
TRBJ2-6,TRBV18,CASSPGSGANVLTF
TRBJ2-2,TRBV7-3,CASSPRLTGHTGELFF
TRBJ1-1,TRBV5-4,CASRLSGAPNTEAFF
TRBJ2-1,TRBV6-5,CASRQTSGAHNEQFF
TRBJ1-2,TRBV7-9,CASSLAGEDGYTF
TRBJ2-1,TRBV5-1,CASSLGYQSSYNEQFF
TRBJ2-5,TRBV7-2,CASSLGAGGRKTQYF
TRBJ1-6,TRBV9,CASGRGRESPLHF
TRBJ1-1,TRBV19,CASRVQGWGTEAFF
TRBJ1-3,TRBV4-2,CASSQDRGSGNTIYF
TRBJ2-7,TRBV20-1,CSASLPTDPTYEQYF
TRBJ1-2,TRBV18,CASSLRTDGGNYGYTF
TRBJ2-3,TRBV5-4,CASSLGARGGTDTQYF
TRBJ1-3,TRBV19,CASSPNRDGSGNTIYF
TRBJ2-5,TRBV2,CASSDEYQETQYF
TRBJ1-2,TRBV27,CASSSLEHLAYGYTF
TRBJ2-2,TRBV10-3,CAISEPSTGELFF
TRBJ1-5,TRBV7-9,CASSTTDQPQHF
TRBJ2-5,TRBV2,CASSKLAGITETQYF
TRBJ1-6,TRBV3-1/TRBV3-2,CASSLSGLPVSLHF
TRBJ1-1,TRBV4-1,CASSQDYSGQAEAFF
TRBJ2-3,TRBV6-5,CASSYSPDLTDTQYF
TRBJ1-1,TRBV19,CASRRTGNTEAFF
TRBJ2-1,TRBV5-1,CASSFTGGDEQFF
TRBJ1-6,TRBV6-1,CASSEERGSPLHF
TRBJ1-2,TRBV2,CASSEALRLGYTF
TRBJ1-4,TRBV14,CASSQLGQINEKLFF
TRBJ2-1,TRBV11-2,CASSFSGGDPSYNEQFF
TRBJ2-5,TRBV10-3,CAISESRAQETQYF
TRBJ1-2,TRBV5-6,CASSLTGTGTKNYGYTF
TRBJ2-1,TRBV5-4,CASSPRGTSGGGNEQFF
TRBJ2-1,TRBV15,CATSRDGGARNEQFF
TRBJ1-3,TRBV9,CASSPRTDPSSGNTIYF
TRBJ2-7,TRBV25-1,CASSEWQGGEQYF
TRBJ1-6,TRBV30,CAWSVSGETLHF
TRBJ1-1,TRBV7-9,CASSLVGTGVEDEAFF
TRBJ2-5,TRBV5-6,CASSLGPEGRETQYF
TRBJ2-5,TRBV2,CASRTGLAETQYF
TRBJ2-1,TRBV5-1,CASSLGSGGKNSYNEQFF
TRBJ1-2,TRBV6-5,CASSYSGQVDGYTF
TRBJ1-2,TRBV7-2,CASSSPNRGLGGYTF
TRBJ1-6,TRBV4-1,CASSQGELPDSPLHF
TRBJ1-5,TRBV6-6,CASSYGAPGGGQPQHF
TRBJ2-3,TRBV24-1,CATSDSSVRDLNTQYF
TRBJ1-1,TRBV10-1,CASPTFTWNTEAFF
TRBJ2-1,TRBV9,CASSVAMGWNEQFF
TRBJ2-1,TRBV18,CASSRTSNEQFF
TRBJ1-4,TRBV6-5,CASRRDSSGPKLFF
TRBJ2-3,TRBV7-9,CASSITDTQYF
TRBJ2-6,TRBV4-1,CASSSPGAGANVLTF
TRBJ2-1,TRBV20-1,CSAPTYNEQFF
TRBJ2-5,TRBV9,CASSVGGETRWETQYF
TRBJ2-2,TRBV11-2,CASSLLRGSTGELFF
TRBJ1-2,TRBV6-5,CASHSGVFYGYTF